This T cell receptor beta chain came from a study of blood T cell repertoires in COVID-19. On the study more broadly: Material from acute and convalescent COVID-19 was sourced from the United States, Italy and Spain.

With 8 bases clipped from V and 7 bases from J, the junction kept 11 bases outside the gene matches. Germline values: CDR1 MDHEN, CDR2 SYDVKM. The CDR3 consists of 14 residues. TCRdb keeps only in-frame clones here, not all; method: immunoSEQ multiplex PCR. The sample carries tens of thousands of clones, about 87% recorded once. V and J are TRBV28 and TRBJ1-1; TRBD1 agrees at 9 bases. Specimen: peripheral blood. The sequence was obtained from a man older than 75 with active or convalescent COVID-19. DNA of the CDR3: TGTGCCAGCCCTCCCGACAGGGGGTTCCGTGAAGCTTTCTTT. Its translation is CASPPDRGFREAFF. Full variable domain (outside the CDR3, taken from reference TRBV28 and TRBJ1-1): DVKVTQSSRYLVKRTGEKVFLECVQDMDHENMFWYRQDPGLGLRLIYFSYDVKMKEKGDIPEGYSVSREKKERFSLILESASTNQTSMYLCASPPDRGFREAFFGQGTRLTVV.